This TCR beta chain was recovered during a study of blood T cell repertoires in COVID-19. The repertoire was sequenced with immunoSEQ multiplex PCR; TCRdb's copy has only in-frame clones and lacks some. The data contain about 330,000 clones, 88% of them seen just once; the ten biggest clones take up over 4.5%. Germline loops: CDR1 ENHRY, CDR2 SYGVKD. The CDR3 is made up of 11 amino acids. The count of this clone is one. The V call is TRBV10-3, the J call TRBJ2-2; tentative D call: TRBD2 (6 bases). Sequenced input: PBMCs or T cells enriched from blood (not recorded which). The sequence derives from a young man who had recovered from COVID-19. CDR3 DNA sequence: TGTGCAGGAGGGTACACCGGGGAGCTGTTTTTT. Translated, it gives CAGGYTGELFF.